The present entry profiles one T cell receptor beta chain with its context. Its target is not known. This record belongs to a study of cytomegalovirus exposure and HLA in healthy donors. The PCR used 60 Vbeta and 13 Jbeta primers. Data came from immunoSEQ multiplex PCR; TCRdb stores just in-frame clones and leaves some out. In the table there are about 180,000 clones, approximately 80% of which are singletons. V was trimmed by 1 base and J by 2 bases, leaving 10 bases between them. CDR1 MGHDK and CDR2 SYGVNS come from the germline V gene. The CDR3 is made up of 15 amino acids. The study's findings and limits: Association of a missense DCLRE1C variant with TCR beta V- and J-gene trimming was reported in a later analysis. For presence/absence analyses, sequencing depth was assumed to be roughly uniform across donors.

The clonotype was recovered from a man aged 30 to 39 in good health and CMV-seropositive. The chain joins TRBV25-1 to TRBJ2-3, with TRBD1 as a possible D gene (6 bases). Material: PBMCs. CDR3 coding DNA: TGTGCCAGCAGTGAATCCGGACAGCCCACAGATACGCAGTATTTT. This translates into CASSESGQPTDTQYF. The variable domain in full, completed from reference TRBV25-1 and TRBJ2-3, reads EADIYQTPRYLVIGTGKKITLECSQTMGHDKMYWYQQDPGMELHLIHYSYGVNSTEKGDLSSESTVSRIRTEHFPLTLESARPSHTSQYLCASSESGQPTDTQYFGPGTRLTVL.